Following are 28 T cell receptor beta chains from one sample sequenced in a study of blood T cell repertoires in COVID-19 (dated by TCRdb to the early 2020s). Library prep was done by the immunoSEQ multiplex PCR assay. TCRdb carries this immuneACCESS record with in-frame sequences only. Its versions omit some clonotypes, under half of them owing to an unresolved V gene in the studies checked, with the rest unexplained. For this sample the table gives around 430,000 clones, of which approximately 87% were detected only once. Jointly, the top ten make up roughly 10% of the sample. Source material: PBMCs or T cells enriched from blood (not recorded which). Receptors originate from a woman between 50 and 59 years old who had recovered from COVID-19.

In its sample, this clone was seen a few times. This sequence joins TRBV29-1 and TRBJ1-1, with D uncertain. V shed 4 bases and J shed 6 bases, with 9 bases lying between them. Germline V gene data show CDR1 as SQVTM and CDR2 as ANQGSEA. The CDR3 consists of 11 residues. The DNA of the CDR3 is TGCAGCGTTGTCTTGTCAGCTGAAGCTTTCTTT. It translates to CSVVLSAEAFF. Full variable domain (remainder filled in from reference TRBV29-1 and TRBJ1-1): SAVISQKPSRDICQRGTSLTIQCQVDSQVTMMFWYRQQPGQSLTLIATANQGSEATYESGFVIDKFPISRPNLTFSTLTVSNMSPEDSSIYLCSVVLSAEAFFGQGTRLTVV.

The V and J genes are TRBV14 and TRBJ1-6; TRBD1 is a possible D gene (6 bases). Trimming shortened V by 1 base and J by 6 bases, and 7 bases separated the two germline ends. Germline V gives CDR1 SGHDN, CDR2 FVKESK. CDR3 length equals 14 residues. The CDR3 DNA reads as TGTGCCAGCAGCCAAGGACAGGCTAATTCACCCCTCCACTTT. It specifies CASSQGQANSPLHF.

CDR3 nucleotide sequence: TGTGCCAGCAGCGAGCGGCAGGGGAACTACGAGCAGTACTTC. Its protein product is CASSERQGNYEQYF. This chain connects TRBV7-8 to TRBJ2-7, with D perhaps matching TRBD1 (6 bases). The CDR3 is 14 residues long. V gave up 5 bases and J gave up 3 bases, with 14 bases separating them. CDR1 and CDR2 from the germline V gene are SGHVS and FQNEAQ.

The gene calls are TRBV5-1 and TRBJ2-3; 12 bases agree with TRBD2. CDR1 is SGHRS, CDR2 YFSETQ, per germline. After removal of 0 bases from V and 1 base from J, the junction contained 3 bases not matched to a gene. The CDR3 length is 17 residues. The CDR3 DNA follows: TGCGCCAGCAGCTTGGACCCTAGCGGGGGGGGCACAGATACGCAGTATTTT. Translation gives CASSLDPSGGGTDTQYF.

The chain uses TRBV4-1 and TRBJ1-2, with a weak D call TRBD1 (5 bases). The CDR3 runs 15 residues. The ends were cut back, 0 bases at V and 5 bases at J, with 13 bases in the middle. Per the germline V gene, CDR1 is MGHRA and CDR2 is YSYEKL. The CDR3 nucleotides read TGCGCCAGCAGCCAAGACGCCGCAGGGTCTTATGGCTACACCTTC. It specifies CASSQDAAGSYGYTF.

The chain has TRBV27 and TRBJ1-4; possible D gene TRBD1, 6 bases. The V end lost 2 bases, the J end lost 10 bases, and 20 bases lay between the germline ends. Looked up from germline, CDR1 is MNHEY and CDR2 is SMNVEV (reference sequence). This CDR3 has 16 residues. The CDR3 DNA reads as TGTGCCAGCAGTTTACCGGACCGGGGGGCGTGGGGAAAACTGTTTTTT. Protein sequence: CASSLPDRGAWGKLFF.

The chain is built from TRBV5-4 and TRBJ1-1, with 12 bases aligning to TRBD1. In germline, CDR1 is SGHNT, CDR2 YYREEE (reference sequence). J was trimmed by 1 base and V by 5 bases; bases with no gene match: 6. CDR3 size: 16 residues. The DNA for the CDR3 is TGTGCCAGCAGAACCGGGACAGGGGGCTGGAACACTGAAGCTTTCTTT. As protein: CASRTGTGGWNTEAFF. The full variable domain, its missing parts supplied by reference TRBV5-4 and TRBJ1-1, is ETGVTQSPTHLIKTRGQQVTLRCSSQSGHNTVSWYQQALGQGPQFIFQYYREEENGRGNFPPRFSGLQFPNYSSELNVNALELDDSALYLCASRTGTGGWNTEAFFGQGTRLTVV.

The chain carries TRBV20-1 and TRBJ1-1; D not resolved. Trimming shortened V by 3 bases and J by 0 bases, and 8 bases separated the two germline ends. The CDR3 length is 13 residues. From germline, CDR1 is DFQATT and CDR2 SNEGSKA (reference sequence). CDR3 loop: CSASPSLNTEAFF. CDR3 bases: TGCAGTGCTAGTCCCAGTCTGAACACTGAAGCTTTCTTT.

The chain couples TRBV3-1 (or the pseudogene TRBV3-2) to TRBJ2-1, with unresolved D. Trimming stripped 0 bases from V and 2 bases from J, with 11 bases between. CDR3 length: 16 residues. CDR1 and CDR2 (germline): LGHDT, YNNKEL (reference sequence). The CDR3, as DNA: TGTGCCAGCAGCCAAGACGCCCTAATAACCTACAATGAGCAGTTCTTC. As protein: CASSQDALITYNEQFF.

V gene TRBV21-1 combines with J gene TRBJ1-6; the DNA was not compared with TRBD1, the D call given in the table. TRBV21-1 is tagged as a pseudogene. The CDR3 spans 15 residues. The chain's CDR3 is CASSSLQGYNSPLHF. The CDR3 nucleotides are TGTGCCAGCAGCAGCTTACAGGGCTATAATTCACCCCTCCACTTT.

In this sample, this clone turned up once. V gene TRBV10-3 combines with J gene TRBJ2-4; weak D call: TRBD2 (5 bases). Germline values: CDR1 ENHRY, CDR2 SYGVKD. Trimming removed 2 bases at V and 14 bases at J, with 13 bases between. The CDR3 is 12 residues long. CDR3 nucleotides: TGTGCCATCAGTGAGCCCGGGGTAGCGAAGTACTTC. Its translation is CAISEPGVAKYF.

The chain carries TRBV14 and TRBJ2-3; TRBD2 might be the D (6 bases). V was trimmed by 4 bases and J by 2 bases, leaving 7 bases between them. Germline values: CDR1 SGHDN, CDR2 FVKESK. CDR3 length: 13 amino acids. The CDR3 DNA reads as TGTGCCAGCAGCCTGCGGGACACAGATACGCAGTATTTT. Translating it yields CASSLRDTDTQYF.

The V and J genes are TRBV3-1 (or the pseudogene TRBV3-2) and TRBJ1-1; D is perhaps TRBD1 (6 bases). V lost 0 bases, J lost 3 bases, and 17 bases lay in between. Germline assignment: CDR1 LGHDT and CDR2 YNNKEL (reference sequence). This CDR3 is built from 17 residues. The CDR3 sequence: CASSQDGGARADTEAFF. CDR3 bases: TGTGCCAGCAGCCAAGATGGGGGGGCGCGAGCCGACACTGAAGCTTTCTTT.

The rearrangement uses TRBV7-9 and TRBJ2-3; 11 bases map to TRBD2. The CDR3 totals 19 residues. Trimming at V came to 8 bases and at J to 6 bases, leaving 22 bases not matched to a gene. Per germline, CDR1 SEHNR and CDR2 FQNEAQ (reference sequence). DNA of the CDR3: TGTGCCAGCGGAACGACCCAGCTACAGGTAGTAGCGGGGGGGGATACGCAGTATTTT. Translating it yields CASGTTQLQVVAGGDTQYF.

The chain employs TRBV4-3 and TRBJ1-1, with D tentatively TRBD1 (6 bases). This CDR3 spans 14 amino acids. The ends were cut back, 0 bases at V and 8 bases at J, with 13 bases in the middle. Germline V lookup: CDR1 LGHNA, CDR2 YSLEER. This CDR3 is CASSQDWGPGEAFF. CDR3 DNA: TGCGCCAGCAGCCAAGATTGGGGGCCGGGGGAAGCTTTCTTT.

The rearrangement joins TRBV11-1 to TRBJ2-1; 11 bases map to TRBD2. The CDR3 has 15 residues. The germline V gene encodes CDR1 SGHAT and CDR2 FQDESV (reference sequence). Losses at the gene ends were 1 base for V and 7 bases for J; bases not matched to a gene: 3. The CDR3 protein is CASSLVAGGANEQFF. In DNA form, the CDR3 reads TGTGCCAGCAGCTTAGTAGCGGGGGGGGCGAATGAGCAGTTCTTC.

This chain links TRBV5-1 with TRBJ2-1; 7 bases match TRBD2. The V segment lost 0 bases and the J segment 4 bases; nucleotides outside the gene matches: 4. Germline V lookup: CDR1 SGHRS, CDR2 YFSETQ. The CDR3 covers 15 residues. CDR3 coding DNA: TGCGCCAGCAGCTTGGCGGGACTACAATACAATGAGCAGTTCTTC. As protein: CASSLAGLQYNEQFF.

The chain has TRBV7-9 and TRBJ2-5, with D maybe TRBD2 (5 bases). V lost 5 bases to trimming and J lost 5 bases, with 15 bases between them. Germline CDR1 reads SEHNR; CDR2 reads FQNEAQ (reference sequence). The CDR3 has 14 residues. CDR3 DNA: TGTGCCAGCAGCCCCTCGGGGAGTTGGGAGACCCAGTACTTC. Its translation: CASSPSGSWETQYF.

The chain combines TRBV3-1 (or the pseudogene TRBV3-2) with TRBJ1-5; D is unresolved. The V end lost 2 bases, the J end lost 2 bases, and 7 bases lay between the germline ends. The germline V gene encodes CDR1 LGHDT and CDR2 YNNKEL (reference sequence). This CDR3 has 14 amino acids. This CDR3 reads CASSQWRGNQPQHF. The CDR3 DNA reads as TGTGCCAGCAGCCAATGGAGGGGCAATCAGCCCCAGCATTTT.

J is TRBJ1-1 and V is TRBV6-4; 7 bases match TRBD1. CDR3 length: 14 amino acids. The junction had 2 bases not matched to a gene; V was cut back by 3 bases and J by 1 base. CDR1 and CDR2 (germline): MRHNA, SNTAGT. CDR3 residues: CASSDHRGNTEAFF. CDR3 in DNA: TGTGCCAGCAGTGATCACAGGGGGAACACTGAAGCTTTCTTT.

This sequence joins TRBV27 and TRBJ2-7, with D possibly TRBD1 on 5 matching bases. Trimming pared 4 bases from V and 3 bases from J, leaving 10 bases between. Germline values: CDR1 MNHEY, CDR2 SMNVEV (reference sequence). CDR3 length equals 13 residues. CDR3 sequence: CASSSRQFYEQYF. CDR3 coding DNA: TGTGCCAGCAGTTCCAGACAGTTCTACGAGCAGTACTTC.

In DNA, the CDR3 is TGTGCCAGCAGCTTAGCTTCATTTTCGGGACTAGCGGGGGGATCCCCAGATACGCAGTATTTT. Protein product: CASSLASFSGLAGGSPDTQYF. The rearrangement uses TRBV7-2 and TRBJ2-3, with TRBD2 matching 15 bases. Germline V gene data show CDR1 as SGHTA and CDR2 as FQGNSA. V was pared by 0 bases and J by 4 bases, with 14 bases of the junction left unmatched. This CDR3 has 21 residues.

V usage is TRBV7-9 and J usage is TRBJ2-1; no reliable D call. This CDR3 has 14 amino acids. Germline CDR1 reads SEHNR; CDR2 reads FQNEAQ (reference sequence). V was pared by 4 bases and J by 4 bases, with 11 bases between. DNA for the CDR3: TGTGCCAGCAGCTCAAAGCCGTCATACAATGAGCAGTTCTTC. Its translation: CASSSKPSYNEQFF.

The chain links TRBV14 to TRBJ2-1; 11 bases align to TRBD2. This CDR3 contains 17 residues. V was clipped by 1 base and J by 4 bases; unmatched bases: 6. Germline-derived CDR1 and CDR2 are SGHDN and FVKESK. The CDR3 reads CASSQVTSGAEYNEQFF. The DNA for the CDR3 is TGTGCCAGCAGCCAAGTGACTAGCGGGGCAGAATACAATGAGCAGTTCTTC. The whole variable domain, filled in from reference TRBV14 and TRBJ2-1, reads EAGVTQFPSHSVIEKGQTVTLRCDPISGHDNLYWYRRVMGKEIKFLLHFVKESKQDESGMPNNRFLAERTGGTYSTLKVQPAELEDSGVYFCASSQVTSGAEYNEQFFGPGTRLTVL.

V is TRBV7-2 and J is TRBJ1-1; D gene unclear. The CDR3 is 13 amino acids. Germline loops: CDR1 SGHTA, CDR2 FQGNSA. With 5 bases removed from V and 0 bases from J, the gap between germline ends came to 7 bases. The CDR3 DNA is TGTGCCAGCAGCGAGGTACTGAACACTGAAGCTTTCTTT. Translating it yields CASSEVLNTEAFF.

The chain recombines TRBV5-8 with TRBJ2-3; 9 bases are a match to TRBD1. Losses at the gene ends were 0 bases for V and 5 bases for J; bases not matched to a gene: 7. CDR1 is SGHTS, CDR2 YDEGEE, per germline. The CDR3 has 16 amino acids. The CDR3 protein is CASSLEWDRVGDTQYF. The CDR3 coding sequence is TGTGCCAGCAGCTTGGAGTGGGACAGGGTGGGAGATACGCAGTATTTT.

The rearrangement links TRBV10-3 to TRBJ1-1, with TRBD1 matching over 7 bases. The V and J ends lost 6 bases and 4 bases, in that order; junction bases with no gene match: 11. From germline, CDR1 is ENHRY and CDR2 SYGVKD. The CDR3 length is 15 residues. CDR3 sequence reads: CAISPDREVGTEAFF. The CDR3 nucleotides are TGTGCCATCAGCCCTGACAGGGAGGTGGGCACTGAAGCTTTCTTT.

Here the CDR3 DNA reads TGTGCCAGCAGTTCTCTACAGGGAAATACGCAGTATTTT. The encoded protein is CASSSLQGNTQYF. The chain recombines TRBV6-6 with TRBJ2-3; tentatively, D is TRBD1 (6 bases). Trimming took off 4 bases at V and 7 bases at J, with 12 bases between the two ends. Germline CDR1 is MNHNY and CDR2 is SVGAGI (reference sequence). The CDR3 is 13 amino acids.